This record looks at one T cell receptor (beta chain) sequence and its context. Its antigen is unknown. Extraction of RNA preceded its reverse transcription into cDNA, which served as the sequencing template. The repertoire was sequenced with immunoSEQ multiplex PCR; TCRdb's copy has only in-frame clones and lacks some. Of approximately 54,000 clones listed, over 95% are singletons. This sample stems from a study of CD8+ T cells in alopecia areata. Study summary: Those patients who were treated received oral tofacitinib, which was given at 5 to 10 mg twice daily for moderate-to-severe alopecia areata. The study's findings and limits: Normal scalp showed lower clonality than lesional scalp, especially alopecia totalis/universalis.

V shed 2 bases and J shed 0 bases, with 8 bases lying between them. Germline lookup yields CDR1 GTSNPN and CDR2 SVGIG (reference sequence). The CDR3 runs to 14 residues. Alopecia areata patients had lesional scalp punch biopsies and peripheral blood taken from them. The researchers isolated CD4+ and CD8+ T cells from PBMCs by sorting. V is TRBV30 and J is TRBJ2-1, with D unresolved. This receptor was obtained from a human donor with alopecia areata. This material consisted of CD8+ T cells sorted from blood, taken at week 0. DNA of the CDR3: TGTGCCTGGAGTACTGATGGCTCCTACAATGAGCAGTTCTTC. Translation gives CAWSTDGSYNEQFF.